Given below is one TCR beta chain in context. This clonotype was detected only a few times. Its target antigen remains unknown. It has no much larger one-base neighbor in the sample; base qualities were not kept. Library creation used PCR. Sequenced on an Illumina HiSeq 2500. To reduce PCR and sequencing biases, unique molecular identifiers were built into the TCR beta cDNA libraries. Every 1 to 10 million input T cells yielded roughly 500,000 cDNA molecules, meaning each molecule approximated one T cell. The patient libraries were prepared and sequenced with the same protocol used for the earlier healthy control dataset. Samples belonging to the same batch were prepared together, multiplexed and sequenced on a shared HiSeq lane. Concerning the study's data processing: Raw barcoded reads were processed with MIGEC, discarding single-read molecular identifier groups before consensus assembly and CDR3 extraction. Clonotype tables were post-analysed with VDJtools, normalizing diversity by down-sampling all datasets to the smallest sample size. Repertoire overlap clustering matched CDR3 amino acid but not nucleotide sequences to correct batch-related cross-sample contamination. In TCRdb, the public reads were trimmed at Q25 with fastp and aligned with MiXCR, with productive beta chains retained. Each CDR3 protein appears once, grouped with its most common genes and DNA. The V and J calls were not made by the authors but by TCRdb's processing. The sample yields roughly 600,000 distinct CDR3 sequences; 44% were counted once. The ten largest account for roughly 1.7% of the sample.

The CDR3 runs 15 amino acids, cysteine and phenylalanine included. Only CDR3 DNA remains: 45 bases, in frame from the first base. Clipping removes 4 bases from V and 5 bases from J, with 8 as the unmatched junction base count. The CDR1 and CDR2 encoded by the germline V gene are SQVTM and ANQGSEA. To demonstrate the VDJtools post-analysis software, the study profiled TCR beta repertoires from the peripheral blood of about 13 young patients with multiple sclerosis. The multiple sclerosis patients were children and adolescents between roughly 6 and 16 years of age. These data originate in a study of post-analysis software for immune sequencing data (dated by TCRdb to the mid-2010s). Study-wide context: The recorded disease courses included relapsing-remitting, secondary progressive and progressive-relapsing multiple sclerosis, and some patients had no subtype annotation. The patient repertoires were compared against 11 previously published healthy control repertoires obtained from donors aged 6 to 25 years. A subset of samples was prepared in parallel using single-end sample barcoding, then pooled and co-amplified after Illumina adapter ligation.

Broad study findings and their caveats: Compared with controls, multiple sclerosis patients had significantly lower normalized Chao1 diversity, a finding suggesting substantial peripheral T-cell clonal expansion. Significantly higher frequencies in patients than in controls were found for roughly 5 TRBV segments, including TRBV5-6, TRBV5-1 and TRBV20-1. Direct clustering with F measure showed strong co-clustering of samples prepared in the same batch, prompting a batch-effect correction. The control group was slightly older than the multiple sclerosis patient group.

The clonotype comes from a girl aged 10 to 17 with multiple sclerosis. What was sequenced was blood. The sequence is built from TRBV29-1 and TRBJ1-4; the central 9 bases match TRBD1. The DNA sequence follows: TGCAGCGTTGGAGACAGGGGGGTCCCGAATGAAAAACTGTTTTTT. The encoded protein is CSVGDRGVPNEKLFF.